Below, 14 T cell receptor beta chains from the same sample are listed, as sequenced in a study of CD8 T cells in Susac syndrome. Reverse transcription of 0.5 to 1 ug RNA was performed with random hexamers. TCRdb recomputed calls from the immunoSEQ multiplex PCR reads with MiXCR, one row per CDR3 protein. This sample carries hundreds of thousands of distinct CDR3 sequences, more than 80% of them seen once, and the ten largest clones take about 0.1%. Sequencing input: CD8+ T cells from PBMCs. These receptors all stem from a human donor with multiple sclerosis.

The chain carries TRBV29-1 and TRBJ2-7, with TRBD1 matching over 9 bases. CDR1 and CDR2 from the germline V gene are SQVTM and ANQGSEA. The CDR3 runs 14 residues. The junction had 4 bases not matched to a gene; V was cut back by 4 bases and J by 0 bases. The CDR3 sequence is CSVAGTGSSYEQYF. CDR3 nucleotides: TGCAGCGTTGCCGGGACAGGGAGCTCCTACGAGCAGTACTTC.

This clonotype was observed a few times. The rearrangement uses TRBV6-1 and TRBJ2-1; D not certain. Germline V gene sequence: CDR1 MNHNS, CDR2 SASEGT. The ends were cut back, 10 bases at V and 6 bases at J, with 7 bases in the middle. The CDR3 is made up of 10 amino acids. DNA of the CDR3: TGTGCCACCATCCTCAATGAGCAGTTCTTC. Protein sequence: CATILNEQFF.

V usage is TRBV5-8 and J usage is TRBJ2-7; tentatively, D is TRBD1 (5 bases). V gave up 1 base and J gave up 5 bases, with 28 bases separating them. The germline gives CDR1 SGHTS, CDR2 YDEGEE. The CDR3 totals 19 residues. The CDR3 reads CASSLFRYGWGPSCDEQYF. The DNA of the CDR3 is TGTGCCAGCAGCTTGTTTCGGTATGGATGGGGCCCCTCCTGTGACGAGCAGTACTTC.

This chain connects TRBV3-1 to TRBJ2-2; D uncertain. CDR3 size: 17 residues. The germline V gene has CDR1 LGHDT and CDR2 YNNKEL (reference sequence). V lost 0 bases, J lost 3 bases, and 14 bases lay in between. The CDR3, as DNA: TGTGCCAGCAGCCAAGATAGGGCCTCCCGGTACACCGGGGAGCTGTTTTTT. This encodes CASSQDRASRYTGELFF.

The rearrangement uses TRBV7-2 and TRBJ2-7; 7 bases are shared with TRBD1. The germline gives CDR1 SGHTA, CDR2 FQGNSA. The V segment lost 3 bases and the J segment 5 bases; nucleotides outside the gene matches: 4. This CDR3 spans 13 amino acids. The CDR3 region is CASSFRQGDEQYF. DNA of the CDR3: TGTGCCAGCAGCTTCCGGCAGGGGGACGAGCAGTACTTC. The entire variable domain, with the rest obtained from reference TRBV7-2 and TRBJ2-7, is as follows: GAGVSQSPSNKVTEKGKDVELRCDPISGHTALYWYRQSLGQGLEFLIYFQGNSAPDKSGLPSDRFSAERTGGSVSTLTIQRTQQEDSAVYLCASSFRQGDEQYFGPGTRLTVT.

The chain couples TRBV27 to TRBJ2-2; TRBD2 is a possible D gene (6 bases). The length of the CDR3 is 13 residues. V was pared by 4 bases and J by 6 bases, with 9 bases between. Germline V lookup: CDR1 MNHEY, CDR2 SMNVEV (reference sequence). CDR3 nucleotides: TGTGCCAGCAGTTACGGGGGTTCCGGGGAGCTGTTTTTT. This codes for CASSYGGSGELFF.

V is TRBV7-4 and J is TRBJ2-2; possibly TRBD1 for D (5 bases). This CDR3 contains 16 residues. Germline values: CDR1 SGHVT, CDR2 SQSDAQ. The V and J ends lost 4 bases and 0 bases respectively, with 12 bases between them. CDR3 residues: CASSSTTAPNTGELFF. The CDR3 DNA follows: TGTGCCAGCAGCTCAACGACAGCCCCGAACACCGGGGAGCTGTTTTTT.

The rearrangement links TRBV11-3 to TRBJ1-3, with no clear D. The germline V gene has CDR1 SGHNT and CDR2 YENEEA. The CDR3 covers 24 residues. V dropped 3 bases and J dropped 0 bases, with 36 bases sitting between them. As DNA, the CDR3 is TGTGCCAGCAGCTTCCCTAGGATCCAGGCAAGACGGATGGAAACTAAAAACTCTGGAAACACCATATATTTT. Translation gives CASSFPRIQARRMETKNSGNTIYF.

The chain couples TRBV29-1 to TRBJ2-7; 7 nucleotides match TRBD1. Trimming cost V 7 bases and J 0 bases; bases outside gene matches: 9. The CDR3 sequence is 14 residues long. Germline CDR1 and CDR2: SQVTM and ANQGSEA. CDR3 sequence: CSAEGQSSSYEQYF. CDR3 bases: TGCAGCGCCGAGGGACAGTCAAGCTCCTACGAGCAGTACTTC.

The rearrangement joins TRBV30 to TRBJ2-7; 9 bases map to TRBD2. The CDR3 loop spans 14 amino acids. Germline assignment: CDR1 GTSNPN and CDR2 SVGIG (reference sequence). Trimming cost V 3 bases and J 2 bases; bases outside gene matches: 5. This chain's CDR3 is CAWRSAGGPYEQYF. CDR3 nucleotide sequence: TGTGCCTGGAGGTCGGCGGGAGGGCCCTACGAGCAGTACTTC.

V gene TRBV4-2 combines with J gene TRBJ2-3, with 7 nucleotides matching TRBD2. The CDR3 is 17 residues long. Trimming removed 1 base from V and 0 bases from J; junction bases left unmatched: 7. Per germline, CDR1 LGHNA and CDR2 YNFKEQ. Written as DNA, the CDR3 is TGTGCCAGCAGCCAAGGTCACCGGGACTACAGCACAGATACGCAGTATTTT. It codes for CASSQGHRDYSTDTQYF.

This clonotype came up a few times. The rearrangement links TRBV4-2 to TRBJ1-1; 12 positions agree with TRBD1. Germline values: CDR1 LGHNA, CDR2 YNFKEQ. V lost 0 bases to trimming and J lost 4 bases; unmatched junction nucleotides: 9. The CDR3 contains 18 residues. Written as DNA, the CDR3 is TGTGCCAGCAGCCAAGATCCCGGGACAGGGGGCCTCGGCACTGAAGCTTTCTTT. Translation gives CASSQDPGTGGLGTEAFF.

The CDR3 is CASFKVPEAFF. DNA of the CDR3: TGTGCCAGCTTTAAGGTCCCTGAAGCTTTCTTT. This chain uses TRBV28 with TRBJ1-1; D is unclear. CDR3 size: 11 residues. V lost 8 bases to trimming and J lost 6 bases, with 10 bases between them. In germline, CDR1 is MDHEN, CDR2 SYDVKM.

This clonotype has just a few counts. V is TRBV29-1 and J is TRBJ2-7; D uncertain. CDR1 is SQVTM and CDR2 is ANQGSEA in the germline V gene. The V end was cut by 1 base, the J end by 1 base, with 5 bases between. This CDR3 has 12 amino acids. The CDR3 sequence: CSVEVGSYEQYF. The CDR3 DNA is TGCAGCGTTGAAGTTGGGTCCTACGAGCAGTACTTC.